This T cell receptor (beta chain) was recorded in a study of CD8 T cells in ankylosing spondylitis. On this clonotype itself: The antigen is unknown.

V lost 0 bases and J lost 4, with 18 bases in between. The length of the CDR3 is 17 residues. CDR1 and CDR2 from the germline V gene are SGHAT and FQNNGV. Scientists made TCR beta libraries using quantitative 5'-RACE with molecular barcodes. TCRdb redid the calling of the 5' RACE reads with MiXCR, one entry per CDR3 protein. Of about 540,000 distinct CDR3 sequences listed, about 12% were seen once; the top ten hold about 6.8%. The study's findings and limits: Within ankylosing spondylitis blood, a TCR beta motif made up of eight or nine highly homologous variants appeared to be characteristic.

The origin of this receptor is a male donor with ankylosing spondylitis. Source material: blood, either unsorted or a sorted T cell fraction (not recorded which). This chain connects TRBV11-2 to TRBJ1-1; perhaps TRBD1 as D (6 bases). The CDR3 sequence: CASSLDRFGAGVTEAFF. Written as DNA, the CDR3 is TGTGCCAGCAGCTTAGATCGGTTCGGGGCAGGGGTCACTGAAGCTTTCTTT.